In its sample, the clone carrying this T cell receptor beta chain was seen a few times. Its antigen remains unidentified. The data were taken from a study of cytomegalovirus exposure and HLA in healthy donors. Study-wide results and limits: Researchers had no immune exposure information except CMV serostatus available.

Primers included in the PCR were 60 Vbeta and 13 Jbeta primers. Profiling relied on immunoSEQ multiplex PCR, and the TCRdb table lists in-frame clones only, not all of them. The data show about 110,000 clones, with around 81% seen just once and roughly 2% held by the top ten. CDR1 is SGHNT and CDR2 is YYREEE in the germline V gene (reference sequence). The CDR3 contains 15 residues. V shed 0 bases and J 3 bases; nucleotides not matched to a gene: 3. Sequenced input: PBMCs. The receptor comes from a woman aged 30 to 39 in good health and CMV-seronegative. This chain links TRBV5-4 with TRBJ2-7, with 10 bases fitting TRBD2. In nucleotides, the CDR3 is TGTGCCAGCAGCTTGGAGGCTAGCGGGAGCTACGAGCAGTACTTC. Translation gives CASSLEASGSYEQYF.